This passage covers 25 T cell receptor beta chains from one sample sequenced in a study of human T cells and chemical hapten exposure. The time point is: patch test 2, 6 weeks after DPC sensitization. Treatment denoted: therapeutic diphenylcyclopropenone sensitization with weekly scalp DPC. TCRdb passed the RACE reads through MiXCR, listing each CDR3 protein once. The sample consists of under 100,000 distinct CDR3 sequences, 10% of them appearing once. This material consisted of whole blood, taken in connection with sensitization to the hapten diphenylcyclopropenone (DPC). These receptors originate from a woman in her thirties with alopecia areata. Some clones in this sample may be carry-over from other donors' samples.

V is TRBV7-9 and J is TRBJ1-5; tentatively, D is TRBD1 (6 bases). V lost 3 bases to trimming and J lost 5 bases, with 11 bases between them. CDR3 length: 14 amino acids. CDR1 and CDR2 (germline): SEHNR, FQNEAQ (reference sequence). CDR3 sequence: CASSFQGSHQPQHF. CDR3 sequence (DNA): TGTGCCAGCAGCTTCCAGGGGTCTCATCAGCCCCAGCATTTT.

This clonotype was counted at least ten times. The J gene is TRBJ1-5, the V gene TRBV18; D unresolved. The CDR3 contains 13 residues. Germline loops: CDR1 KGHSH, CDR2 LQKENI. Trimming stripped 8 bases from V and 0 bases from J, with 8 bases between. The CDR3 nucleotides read TGTGCCAGCAGCCCAGGTAGCAATCAGCCCCAGCATTTT. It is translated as CASSPGSNQPQHF.

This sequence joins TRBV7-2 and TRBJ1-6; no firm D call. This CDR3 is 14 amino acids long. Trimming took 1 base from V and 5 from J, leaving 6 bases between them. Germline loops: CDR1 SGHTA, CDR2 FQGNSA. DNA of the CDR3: TGTGCCAGCAGCTTAGTGGCCAATAATTCACCCCTCCACTTT. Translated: CASSLVANNSPLHF.

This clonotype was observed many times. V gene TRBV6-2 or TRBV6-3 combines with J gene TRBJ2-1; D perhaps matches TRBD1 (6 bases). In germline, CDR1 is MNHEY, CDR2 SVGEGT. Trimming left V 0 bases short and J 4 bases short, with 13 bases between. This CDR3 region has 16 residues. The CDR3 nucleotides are TGTGCCAGCAGTTACTCGTACAGGGAGTTTTACAATGAGCAGTTCTTC. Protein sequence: CASSYSYREFYNEQFF.

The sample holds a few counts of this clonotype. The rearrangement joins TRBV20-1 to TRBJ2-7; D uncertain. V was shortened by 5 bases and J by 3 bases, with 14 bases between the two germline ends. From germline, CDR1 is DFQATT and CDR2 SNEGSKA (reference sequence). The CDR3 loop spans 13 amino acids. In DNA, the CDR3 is TGCAGTGCTGTGGCGCCTCGCGGCTACGAGCAGTACTTC. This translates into CSAVAPRGYEQYF.

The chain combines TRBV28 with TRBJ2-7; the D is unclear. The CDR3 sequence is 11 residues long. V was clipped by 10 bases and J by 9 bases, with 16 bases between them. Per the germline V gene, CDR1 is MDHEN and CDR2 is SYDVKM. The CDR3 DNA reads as TGTGCCACTACCGACAAATTTTCGCAGTACTTC. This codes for CATTDKFSQYF.

CDR3 nucleotide sequence: TGTGCCAGTAAAACCCAACAGGGGGCAGGTTTAAATGAGCAGTTCTTC. It yields the protein CASKTQQGAGLNEQFF. This chain uses TRBV19 with TRBJ2-1; the match to TRBD1 covers 9 bases. The CDR3 runs 16 residues. Germline assignment: CDR1 LNHDA and CDR2 SQIVND (reference sequence). The trim removed 7 bases at V and 7 bases at J, leaving 14 bases unmatched. The whole variable domain, filled in from reference TRBV19 and TRBJ2-1, reads DGGITQSPKYLFRKEGQNVTLSCEQNLNHDAMYWYRQDPGQGLRLIYYSQIVNDFQKGDIAEGYSVSREKKESFPLTVTSAQKNPTAFYLCASKTQQGAGLNEQFFGPGTRLTVL.

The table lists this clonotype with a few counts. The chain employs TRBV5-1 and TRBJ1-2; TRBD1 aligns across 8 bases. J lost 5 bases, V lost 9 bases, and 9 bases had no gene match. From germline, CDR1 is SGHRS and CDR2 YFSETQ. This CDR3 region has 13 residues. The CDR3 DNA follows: TGCGCCACCACGGACAGGGCAGGATATGGCTACACCTTC. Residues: CATTDRAGYGYTF.

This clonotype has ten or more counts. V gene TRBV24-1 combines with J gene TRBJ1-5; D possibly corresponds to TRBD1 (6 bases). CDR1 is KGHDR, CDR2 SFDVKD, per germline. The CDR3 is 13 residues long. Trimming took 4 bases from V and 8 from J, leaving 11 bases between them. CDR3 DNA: TGTGCCACCAGTGACACACAGGGTGAGCCCCAGCATTTT. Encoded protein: CATSDTQGEPQHF.

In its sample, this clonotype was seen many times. In nucleotides, the CDR3 is TGCAGTGCTAGTTACGGGACAGGCAGCCTTTTGGCCGTCTACAATGAGCAGTTCTTC. This gives the protein CSASYGTGSLLAVYNEQFF. V usage is TRBV20-1 and J usage is TRBJ2-1; 8 bases align to TRBD1. The CDR3 has 19 amino acids. J gave up 3 bases and V 3 bases, and 19 bases lay outside the gene matches. Germline V gives CDR1 DFQATT, CDR2 SNEGSKA (reference sequence).

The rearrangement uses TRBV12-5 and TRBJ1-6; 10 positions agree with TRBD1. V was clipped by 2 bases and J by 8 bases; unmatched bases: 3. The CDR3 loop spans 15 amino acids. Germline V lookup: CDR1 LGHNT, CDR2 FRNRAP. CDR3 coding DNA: TGTGCTAGTGGTTTGACGGGACAGGGGCATTCACCCCTCCACTTT. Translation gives CASGLTGQGHSPLHF.

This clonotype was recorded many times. CDR3 DNA sequence: TGTGCCACCAGCAGAGATCGGTGGGGAGGCTCCTACGAGCAGTACTTC. The encoded protein is CATSRDRWGGSYEQYF. The chain joins TRBV15 to TRBJ2-7; weak D call: TRBD2 (6 bases). The CDR3 totals 16 residues. The germline CDR1 and CDR2 sequences are LNHNV and YYDKDF (reference sequence). With 0 bases removed from V and 0 bases from J, the gap between germline ends came to 12 bases.

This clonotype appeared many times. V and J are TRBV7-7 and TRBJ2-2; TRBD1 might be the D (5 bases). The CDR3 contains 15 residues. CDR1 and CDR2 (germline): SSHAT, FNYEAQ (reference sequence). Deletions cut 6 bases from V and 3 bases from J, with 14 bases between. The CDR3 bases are TGTGCCAGCAGTAGGGCCGCGACAGACACCGGGGAGCTGTTTTTT. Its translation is CASSRAATDTGELFF. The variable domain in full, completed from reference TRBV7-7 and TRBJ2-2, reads GAGVSQSPRYKVTKRGQDVTLRCDPISSHATLYWYQQALGQGPEFLTYFNYEAQPDKSGLPSDRFSAERPEGSISTLTIQRTEQRDSAMYRCASSRAATDTGELFFGEGSRLTVL.

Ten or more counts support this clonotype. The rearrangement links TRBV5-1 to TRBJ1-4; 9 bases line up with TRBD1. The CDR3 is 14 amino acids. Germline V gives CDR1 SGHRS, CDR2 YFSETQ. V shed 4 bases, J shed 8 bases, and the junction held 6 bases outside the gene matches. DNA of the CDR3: TGCGCCAGCAGCGGGACAGGGAGGGTAGAAAAACTGTTTTTT. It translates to CASSGTGRVEKLFF. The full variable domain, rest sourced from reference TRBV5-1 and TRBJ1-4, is KAGVTQTPRYLIKTRGQQVTLSCSPISGHRSVSWYQQTPGQGLQFLFEYFSETQRNKGNFPGRFSGRQFSNSRSEMNVSTLELGDSALYLCASSGTGRVEKLFFGSGTQLSVL.

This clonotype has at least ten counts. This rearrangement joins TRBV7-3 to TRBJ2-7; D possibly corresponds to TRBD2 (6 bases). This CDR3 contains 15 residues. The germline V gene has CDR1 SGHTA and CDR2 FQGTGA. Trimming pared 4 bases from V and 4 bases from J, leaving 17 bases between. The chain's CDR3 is CASSWGGGNSYEQYF. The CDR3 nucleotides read TGTGCCAGCAGCTGGGGTGGCGGGAACTCATACGAGCAGTACTTC.

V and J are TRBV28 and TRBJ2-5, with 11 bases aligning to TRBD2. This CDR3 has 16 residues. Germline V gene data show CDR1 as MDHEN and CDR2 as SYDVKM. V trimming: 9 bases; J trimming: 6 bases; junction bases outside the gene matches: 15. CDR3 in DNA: TGTGCCAGTAGAAGGGGTTTAGCGGGAGGGCTGAAGACCCAGTACTTC. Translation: CASRRGLAGGLKTQYF. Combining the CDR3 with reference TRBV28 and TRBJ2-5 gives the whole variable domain DVKVTQSSRYLVKRTGEKVFLECVQDMDHENMFWYRQDPGLGLRLIYFSYDVKMKEKGDIPEGYSVSREKKERFSLILESASTNQTSMYLCASRRGLAGGLKTQYFGPGTRLLVL.

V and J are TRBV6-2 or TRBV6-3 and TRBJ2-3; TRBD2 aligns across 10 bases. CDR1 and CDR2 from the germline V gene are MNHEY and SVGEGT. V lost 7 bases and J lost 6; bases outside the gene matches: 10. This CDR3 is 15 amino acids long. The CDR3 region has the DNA TGTGCCAGCAAGTGGAGCGGGGGGGCCGGCGATACGCAGTATTTT. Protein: CASKWSGGAGDTQYF.

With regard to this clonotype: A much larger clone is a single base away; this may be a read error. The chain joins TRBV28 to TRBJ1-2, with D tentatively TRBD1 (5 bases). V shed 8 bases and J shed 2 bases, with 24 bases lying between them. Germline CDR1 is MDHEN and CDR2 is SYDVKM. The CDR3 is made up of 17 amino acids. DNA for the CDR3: TGTGCCAGCCACCCGACGGGGACGGCGAGTCTAAACTATGGCTACACCTTC. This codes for CASHPTGTASLNYGYTF.

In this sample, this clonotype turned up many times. The CDR3 coding sequence is TGTGCCAGCAGAACTAGCGGGTGGGACCAAGAGACCCAGTACTTC. Protein product: CASRTSGWDQETQYF. The chain joins TRBV6-2 or TRBV6-3 to TRBJ2-5, with 9 nucleotides matching TRBD2. V dropped 6 bases and J dropped 0; count of bases not matched to a gene: 5. The germline V gene encodes CDR1 MNHEY and CDR2 SVGEGT. This CDR3 has 15 amino acids.

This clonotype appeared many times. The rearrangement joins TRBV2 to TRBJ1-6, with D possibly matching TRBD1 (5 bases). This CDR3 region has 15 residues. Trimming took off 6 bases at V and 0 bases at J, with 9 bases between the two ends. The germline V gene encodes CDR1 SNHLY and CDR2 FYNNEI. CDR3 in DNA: TGTGCCAGCAGACAGGACGGCTCCTATAATTCACCCCTCCACTTT. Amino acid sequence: CASRQDGSYNSPLHF.

Written as DNA, the CDR3 is TGCAGCGCTAGGGACAGTCAAGAGACCCAGTACTTC. Residues: CSARDSQETQYF. The chain joins TRBV29-1 to TRBJ2-5; TRBD1 matches at 7 bases. J lost 2 bases, V lost 7 bases, and 4 bases had no gene match. This CDR3 region has 12 residues. Germline loops: CDR1 SQVTM, CDR2 ANQGSEA.

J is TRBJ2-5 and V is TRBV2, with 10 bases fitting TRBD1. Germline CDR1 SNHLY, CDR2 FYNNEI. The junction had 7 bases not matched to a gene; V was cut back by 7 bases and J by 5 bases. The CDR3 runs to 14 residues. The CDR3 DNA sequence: TGTGCCAGCACCCTGACAGGGGGCCTGGAGACCCAGTACTTC. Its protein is CASTLTGGLETQYF.

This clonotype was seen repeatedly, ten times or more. The CDR3: CASSSVQGLNTEAFF. In DNA form, the CDR3 reads TGTGCCAGCAGTTCCGTACAGGGGCTGAACACTGAAGCTTTCTTT. The chain recombines TRBV6-2 or TRBV6-3 with TRBJ1-1; 7 bases fit TRBD1. Germline CDR1 MNHEY, CDR2 SVGEGT. This CDR3 region has 15 residues. The V gene end was trimmed by 4 bases and the J gene end by 0 bases; junction bases not matched to a gene: 5.

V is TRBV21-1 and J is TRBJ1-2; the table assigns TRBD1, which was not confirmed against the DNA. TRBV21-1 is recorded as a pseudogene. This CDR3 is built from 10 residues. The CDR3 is CASSKVARVF. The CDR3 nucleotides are TGTGCCAGCAGCAAAGTGGCCCGGGTCTTC.

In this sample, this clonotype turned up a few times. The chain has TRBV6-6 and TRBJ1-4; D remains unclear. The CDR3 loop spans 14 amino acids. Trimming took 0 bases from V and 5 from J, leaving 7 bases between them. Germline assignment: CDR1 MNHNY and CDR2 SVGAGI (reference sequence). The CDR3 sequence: CASSYSSLNEKLFF. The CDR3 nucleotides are TGTGCCAGCAGTTACTCGAGTCTAAATGAAAAACTGTTTTTT.